This T cell receptor (beta chain) was sequenced during a study of blood T cell repertoires in COVID-19. Authors' data handling: By means of reference gene primer amplification, nucleated cell counts were estimated. The table came from immunoSEQ multiplex PCR; TCRdb's copy has only in-frame clones and leaves some out. The V and J calls and the clone size are those of that table, but D and trimming were determined from the DNA. The sample lists 130,000 or so clones; about 84% were seen once. The CDR3 sequence is 15 residues long. Germline loops: CDR1 MNHNY, CDR2 SVGAGI (reference sequence). Deletions cut 0 bases from V and 5 bases from J, with 12 bases between.

Sequenced material: peripheral blood. The sequence came from a man aged 55 to 70 with acute or convalescent COVID-19. The chain employs TRBV6-6 and TRBJ2-3; TRBD1 might be the D (7 bases). Here the CDR3 DNA reads TGTGCCAGCAGTTACTCGGCAGGGGGGCAAGATACGCAGTATTTT. Amino acid sequence: CASSYSAGGQDTQYF.